These T cell receptor beta chains were read from a single sample in a study of shared clonotypes between healthy human individuals. Clones were read by immunoSEQ multiplex PCR, and TCRdb kept only the in-frame ones, dropping some. In the table there are hundreds of thousands of clones, more than 85% of which are singletons. Sequencing used naive CD8+ T cells sorted from blood. The origin of the receptors is a young man in good health. CDR3s include the opening cysteine and the closing phenylalanine or tryptophan. D genes are given only for firm matches. The size entry is marked missing in some rows and otherwise reads once, few, many or a size class.

TRBJ1-5 TRBV6-1 - - TGTGCCAGCAGTGAATTAAAGGGGGGGGGTTATAGCAATCAGCCCCAGCATTTT CASSELKGGGYSNQPQHF
TRBJ1-1 TRBV6-5 few - TGTGCCAGCAGTTACTCGACGGGGAACACTGAAGCTTTCTTT CASSYSTGNTEAFF
TRBJ2-7 TRBV27 - - TGTGCCAGCAGTTCAGGTAGATCGGGGGACAGCGGCGAGCAGTACTTC CASSSGRSGDSGEQYF
TRBJ1-3 TRBV28 - - TGTGCCAGCAGTATCAGCTCTGGAAACACCATATATTTT CASSISSGNTIYF
TRBJ2-7 TRBV10-1 - - TGCGCCAGCAGTGACCCGGGGTACGAGCAGTACTTC CASSDPGYEQYF
TRBJ2-3 TRBV27 - - TGTGCCAGCAGATCACCCCTCAAAGATACGCAGTATTTT CASRSPLKDTQYF
TRBJ2-5 TRBV19 - TRBD2 TGTGCCAGTAGTATAGTCGGGGGAGGGGAGACCCAGTACTTC CASSIVGGGETQYF
TRBJ1-2 TRBV25-1 - - TGTGCCAGCAAGGGAGGGCAGAACTATGGCTACACCTTC CASKGGQNYGYTF
TRBJ2-7 TRBV5-1 - TRBD2 TGCGCCAGCAGCCCGGGACTAGCGGGAGAGTACGAGCAGTACTTC CASSPGLAGEYEQYF
TRBJ2-3 TRBV9 - TRBD2 TGTGCCAGCAGTGGAACAGCGGGAGGGCCAAGCACAGATACGCAGTATTTT CASSGTAGGPSTDTQYF
TRBJ1-2 TRBV7-2 few - TGTGCCAGCAGCTTCCCGTGGGGGGCAAGGCCTCCGTATGGCTACACCTTC CASSFPWGARPPYGYTF
TRBJ2-6 TRBV27 - TRBD1 TGTGCCAGCAGTTTACCCTCGGGACAGGGGAGCGGGGCCAACGTCCTGACTTTC CASSLPSGQGSGANVLTF
TRBJ2-7 TRBV27 once TRBD1 TGTGCCAGCAGTTTTAACAGGGGGTACGAGCAGTACTTC CASSFNRGYEQYF
TRBJ1-1 TRBV30 - - TGTGCCTGGAGCCCGATGAACACTGAAGCTTTCTTT CAWSPMNTEAFF
TRBJ2-6 TRBV7-9 once - TGTGCCAGCAGCCCAAGGACACCCTCCGGGCCTGGGGCCAACGTCCTGACTTTC CASSPRTPSGPGANVLTF
TRBJ2-1 TRBV7-9 - - TGTGCCAGCCATATTTACAATGAGCAGTTCTTC CASHIYNEQFF
TRBJ1-1 TRBV5-1 - - TGCGCCAGCAGCTTGTTCTCCGTGAACACTGAAGCTTTCTTT CASSLFSVNTEAFF
TRBJ2-7 TRBV9 - - TGTGCCAGCAGCGTCGAACAGGACTACGAGCAGTACTTC CASSVEQDYEQYF
TRBJ2-5 TRBV6-6 - TRBD2 TGTGCCAGCACCACATCCGGGACTAGCACCCAAGAGACCCAGTACTTC CASTTSGTSTQETQYF
TRBJ2-7 TRBV19 - - TGTGCCAGTAGTCTCGCCTGGGGGGACCCTCCCTACGAGCAGTACTTC CASSLAWGDPPYEQYF
TRBJ2-5 TRBV6-5 - TRBD1 TGTGCCAGCAGTCACACCGGACAGGGCGGGGAGACCCAGTACTTC CASSHTGQGGETQYF
TRBJ1-4 TRBV4-1 - - TGCGCCAGCAGCCAAGAAGCCCTTGGAGAAAAACTGTTTTTT CASSQEALGEKLFF
TRBJ1-1 TRBV4-3 - TRBD1 TGCGCCAGCAGCCTATCAGGGACAGGGAACACTGAAGCTTTCTTT CASSLSGTGNTEAFF
TRBJ2-7 TRBV27 - - TGTGCCAGCAGTTTCTTCGGACCTTTCTACGAGCAGTACTTC CASSFFGPFYEQYF
TRBJ2-1 TRBV7-4 few - TGTGCCAGCAGCTCCGGAAGAGGGCTTCGGCAATGCTTTTTAGAGCAGTTCTTC CASSSGRGLRQCFLEQFF
TRBJ2-7 TRBV7-9 - TRBD1 TGTGCCAGCAGCTTAGTACAGGGGGCCTACGAGCAGTACTTC CASSLVQGAYEQYF
TRBJ1-5 TRBV27 - - TGTGCCAGCACCGCAGTTGGTTGGGGGAATCAGCCCCAGCATTTT CASTAVGWGNQPQHF
TRBJ2-7 TRBV11-3 - TRBD1 TGTGCCAGCAGCTCTCGGGACAGGGACAACGAGCAGTACTTC CASSSRDRDNEQYF